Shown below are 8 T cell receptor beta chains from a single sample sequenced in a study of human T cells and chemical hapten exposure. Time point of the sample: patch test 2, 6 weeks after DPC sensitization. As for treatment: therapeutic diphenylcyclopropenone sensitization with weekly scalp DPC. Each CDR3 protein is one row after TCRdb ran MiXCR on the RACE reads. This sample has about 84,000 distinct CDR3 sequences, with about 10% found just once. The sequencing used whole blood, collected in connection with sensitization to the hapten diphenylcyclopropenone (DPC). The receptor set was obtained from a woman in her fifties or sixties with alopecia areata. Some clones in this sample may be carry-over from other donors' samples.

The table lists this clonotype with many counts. CDR3 region: CASRRGPDTQYF. DNA for the CDR3: TGCGCCAGCAGACGCGGCCCAGATACGCAGTATTTT. The V call is TRBV5-1, the J call TRBJ2-3; D gene unclear. This CDR3 is 12 amino acids long. The V gene's germline CDR1 is SGHRS and CDR2 YFSETQ. V was pared by 5 bases and J by 4 bases, with 8 bases between.

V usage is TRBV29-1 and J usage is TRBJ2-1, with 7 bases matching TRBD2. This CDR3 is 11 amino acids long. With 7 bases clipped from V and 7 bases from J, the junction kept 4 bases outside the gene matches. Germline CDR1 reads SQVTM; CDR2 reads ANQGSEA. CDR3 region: CSGGGENEQFF. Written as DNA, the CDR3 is TGCAGCGGGGGAGGGGAAAATGAGCAGTTCTTC.

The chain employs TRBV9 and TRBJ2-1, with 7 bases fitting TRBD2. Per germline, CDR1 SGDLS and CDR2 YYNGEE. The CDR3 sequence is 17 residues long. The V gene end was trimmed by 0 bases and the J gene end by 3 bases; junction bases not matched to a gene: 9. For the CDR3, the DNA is TGTGCCAGCAGCGTAGAAGTTGGCGCGGGAGACTACAATGAGCAGTTCTTC. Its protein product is CASSVEVGAGDYNEQFF.

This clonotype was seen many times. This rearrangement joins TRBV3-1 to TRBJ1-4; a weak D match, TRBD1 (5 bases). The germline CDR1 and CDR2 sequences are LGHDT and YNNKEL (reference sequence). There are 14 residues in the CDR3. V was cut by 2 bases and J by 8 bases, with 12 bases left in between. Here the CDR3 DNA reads TGTGCCAGCAGCCAAAATGAGGGGAGGGAAAAACTGTTTTTT. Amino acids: CASSQNEGREKLFF. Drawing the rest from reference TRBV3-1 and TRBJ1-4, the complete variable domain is DTAVSQTPKYLVTQMGNDKSIKCEQNLGHDTMYWYKQDSKKFLKIMFSYNNKELIINETVPNRFSPKSPDKAHLNLHINSLELGDSAVYFCASSQNEGREKLFFGSGTQLSVL.

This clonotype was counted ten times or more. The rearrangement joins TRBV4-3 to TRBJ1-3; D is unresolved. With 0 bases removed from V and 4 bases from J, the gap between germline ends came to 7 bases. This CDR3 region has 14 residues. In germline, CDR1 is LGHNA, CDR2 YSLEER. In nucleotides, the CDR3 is TGCGCCAGCAGCCAAGATGGCGGGGGAAACACCATATATTTT. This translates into CASSQDGGGNTIYF.

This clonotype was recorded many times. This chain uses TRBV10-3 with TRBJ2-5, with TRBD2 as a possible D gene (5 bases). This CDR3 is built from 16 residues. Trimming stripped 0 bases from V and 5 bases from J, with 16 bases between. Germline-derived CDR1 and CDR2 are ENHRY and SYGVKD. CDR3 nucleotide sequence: TGTGCCATCAGTGAGTCCCGCGGGTTCAGTTGGGAGACCCAGTACTTC. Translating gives CAISESRGFSWETQYF.

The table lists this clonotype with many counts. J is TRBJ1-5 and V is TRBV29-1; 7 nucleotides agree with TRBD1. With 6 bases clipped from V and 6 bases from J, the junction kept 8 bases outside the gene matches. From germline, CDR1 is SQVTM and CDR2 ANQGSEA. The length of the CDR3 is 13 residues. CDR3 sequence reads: CSVRTGDGQPQHF. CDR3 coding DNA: TGCAGCGTGCGTACAGGGGATGGTCAGCCCCAGCATTTT. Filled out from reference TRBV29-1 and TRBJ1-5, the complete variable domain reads SAVISQKPSRDICQRGTSLTIQCQVDSQVTMMFWYRQQPGQSLTLIATANQGSEATYESGFVIDKFPISRPNLTFSTLTVSNMSPEDSSIYLCSVRTGDGQPQHFGDGTRLSIL.

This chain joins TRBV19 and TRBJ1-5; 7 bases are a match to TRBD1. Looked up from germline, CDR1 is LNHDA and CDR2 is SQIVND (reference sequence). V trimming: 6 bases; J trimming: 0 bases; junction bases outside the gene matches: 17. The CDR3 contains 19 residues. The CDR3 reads CASSITGASYSSSNQPQHF. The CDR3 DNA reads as TGTGCCAGTAGCATAACAGGGGCCTCCTACTCTTCTAGCAATCAGCCCCAGCATTTT.